Listed below are T cell receptor beta chains from one sample, sequenced in a study of cytomegalovirus exposure and HLA in healthy donors. Assay used: immunoSEQ multiplex PCR; TCRdb lists only in-frame clones, some missing. The data show 200,000 or so clones, 70% to 90% seen once. The material sequenced was PBMCs. These receptors were taken from a woman younger than 30 in good health and CMV-seropositive. The conserved cysteine and the conserved F or W are not part of the CDR3 here. Fields, in order: V gene, CDR3 protein.

TRBV6-1,ASRTGTGPDGYT
TRBV10-3,AISESMRGGKETQY
TRBV19,ASSISTGGNQPQH
TRBV15,ATSRDASSYNEQF
TRBV5-6,ASSIRDTRSYGYT
TRBV6-5,ASMPSGTGGAEQY
TRBV15,ATSIDSGNGNEKLF
TRBV5-1,ASSTSGELF
TRBV4-3,ASSQDTSGLAGIGELF
TRBV30,AWSFRAGWGNTIY
TRBV19,ASSILDSGTDTQY
TRBV5-8,ASTLSGVEAF
TRBV11-3,ATSGQPNEKLF
TRBV6-1,ASSEYRGGRDTQY
TRBV7-2,ASSLLGQGGSSPLH
TRBV6-1,ASTRTYGYEQY
TRBV4-2,ASSQGQGGNEQF
TRBV5-6,ASSRSRGTLH
TRBV7-9,ASSLGLSQETQY
TRBV7-3,ASSPNSGNEQF
TRBV9,ASSVEGVSLYEQY
TRBV10-3,AISESVAGPNYGYT
TRBV19,ASSIRLRAHTEAF
TRBV20-1,SAREGQGVF